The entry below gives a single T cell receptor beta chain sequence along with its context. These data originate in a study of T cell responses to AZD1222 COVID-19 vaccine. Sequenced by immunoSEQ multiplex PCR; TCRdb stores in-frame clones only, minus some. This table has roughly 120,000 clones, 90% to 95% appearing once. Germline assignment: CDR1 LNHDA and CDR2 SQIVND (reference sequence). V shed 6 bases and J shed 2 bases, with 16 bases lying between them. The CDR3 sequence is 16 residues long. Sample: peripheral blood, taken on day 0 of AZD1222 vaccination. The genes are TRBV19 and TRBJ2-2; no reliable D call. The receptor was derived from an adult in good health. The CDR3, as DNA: TGTGCCAGTAGAACCGACGTGGGCGCTAACACCGGGGAGCTGTTTTTT. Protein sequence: CASRTDVGANTGELFF.